Listed below are T cell receptor beta chains from one sample, sequenced in a study of T cell repertoires in cytomegalovirus infection. TCRdb re-called the reads through MiXCR, storing one row per CDR3 protein. The sample holds approximately 240,000 distinct CDR3 sequences, roughly an eighth seen once. The sequenced material came from PBMCs. Receptors were obtained from a human donor in good health (CMV status not recorded). Some clones in this sample may be carry-over from other donors' samples. Both conserved end residues are part of each CDR3. D genes are given only for firm matches. Clone size, where shown, is once, few, many, or a class for clones that have expanded.

v_call	clone_size	j_call	d_call	cdr3_length	cdr3_aa	cdr3_nt
TRBV19	many	TRBJ2-5	TRBD1	13	CASSMDRGETQYF	TGTGCCAGTAGTATGGACAGGGGCGAGACCCAGTACTTC
TRBV7-3	many	TRBJ2-3	TRBD2	16	CASSLGPAGTADTQYF	TGTGCCAGCAGCTTAGGTCCAGCGGGAACGGCGGATACGCAGTATTTT
TRBV7-2	many	TRBJ2-1	TRBD2	14	CASSFVRTSGEQFF	TGTGCCAGCAGCTTTGTTCGGACTAGCGGGGAGCAGTTCTTC
TRBV27	many	TRBJ2-1	TRBD2	18	CASSFLSTSGGAYNEQFF	TGTGCCAGCAGTTTCCTTTCCACTAGCGGGGGGGCGTACAATGAGCAGTTCTTC
TRBV12-3/TRBV12-4	-	TRBJ2-5	-	16	CASSFPRGGARETQYF	TGTGCCAGCAGTTTCCCTAGGGGGGGAGCGAGAGAGACCCAGTACTTC
TRBV6-6	many	TRBJ2-1	-	18	CASSYSAGRGATYNEQFF	TGTGCCAGCAGTTACTCGGCCGGCCGGGGGGCAACCTACAATGAGCAGTTCTTC
TRBV29-1	many	TRBJ2-1	-	11	CSVASDNEQFF	TGCAGCGTAGCTAGCGACAATGAGCAGTTCTTC
TRBV6-1	many	TRBJ2-7	-	14	CASSSVAGAGEQYF	TGTGCCAGCAGTTCGGTGGCAGGGGCGGGCGAGCAGTACTTC
TRBV6-2/TRBV6-3	many	TRBJ2-1	-	14	CASSYSGLLNEQFF	TGTGCCAGCAGTTACTCGGGACTGCTCAATGAGCAGTTCTTC
TRBV7-9	many	TRBJ1-4	-	11	CASSLGGEVFF	TGTGCCAGCAGCTTAGGAGGGGAGGTGTTTTTT
TRBV2	-	TRBJ1-2	-	12	CASRDYNYGYTF	TGTGCCAGCAGGGATTATAACTATGGCTACACCTTC
TRBV3-1	-	TRBJ2-5	-	14	CASSQGGGEETQYF	TGTGCCAGCAGCCAAGGAGGGGGGGAAGAGACCCAGTACTTC